This entry features one T cell receptor beta chain sequence. This sample was taken from a study of T cell changes during pregnancy in multiple sclerosis. TCRdb's copy holds only in-frame clones and misses some; the assay was immunoSEQ multiplex PCR. The data show approximately 100,000 clones, with 94% seen just once and 0.7% to 0.9% held by the top ten. This CDR3 is built from 16 residues. V shed 8 bases, J shed 5 bases, and the junction held 14 bases outside the gene matches. Germline values: CDR1 ENHRY, CDR2 SYGVKD. Sequencing used peripheral blood, obtained before pregnancy. The clonotype originates from a female donor with multiple sclerosis, enrolled in a pregnancy study. The chain couples TRBV10-3 to TRBJ2-2; 7 positions match TRBD2. The CDR3 DNA reads as TGTGCCATCTCCTACCCGGCGGGAGTAGGGACCGGGGAGCTGTTTTTT. Protein product: CAISYPAGVGTGELFF.